Listed here are 25 T cell receptor beta chains from one sample, sequenced in a study of neurological immune-mediated disorders. A single record per CDR3 protein comes from TCRdb applying MiXCR to the 5' RACE reads. This sample has roughly 56,000 distinct CDR3 sequences, with 10% to 12% found just once. The material sequenced was PBMCs. These receptors were taken from a man aged 60-69 years in good health.

Remarks on this clonotype: A single base separates this from a much larger clone, so it may be a read error. V usage is TRBV20-1 and J usage is TRBJ2-1; tentatively, D is TRBD1 (5 bases). The CDR3 consists of 15 residues. CDR1 and CDR2 from the germline V gene are DFQATT and SNEGSKA (reference sequence). V lost 4 bases to trimming and J lost 0 bases, with 13 bases between them. Here the CDR3 DNA reads TGCAGTGCTATCCGACAGTGCCGCTCCTACAATGAGCAGTTCTTC. Translation: CSAIRQCRSYNEQFF.

This clonotype came up many times. The rearrangement uses TRBV7-9 and TRBJ2-3; possible D gene TRBD2, 7 bases. This CDR3 comprises 13 residues. Germline V gene data show CDR1 as SEHNR and CDR2 as FQNEAQ (reference sequence). With 5 bases removed from V and 5 bases from J, the gap between germline ends came to 11 bases. The CDR3 DNA reads as TGTGCCAGCAGCATAGGGGGGGTAGATACGCAGTATTTT. This codes for CASSIGGVDTQYF.

Many counts were recorded for this clonotype. This sequence joins TRBV29-1 and TRBJ1-5; D possibly corresponds to TRBD1 (5 bases). CDR1 is SQVTM, CDR2 ANQGSEA, per germline. This CDR3 has 13 residues. Trimming removed 7 bases at V and 7 bases at J, with 17 bases between. CDR3 DNA sequence: TGCAGCGCCCAGGAGGCCCCAGGGCAGCCCCAGCATTTT. It yields the protein CSAQEAPGQPQHF.

This clonotype was detected ten times or more. The rearrangement links TRBV7-2 to TRBJ2-7; D might be TRBD1 (5 bases). The germline V gene encodes CDR1 SGHTA and CDR2 FQGNSA. The V end was cut by 5 bases, the J end by 7 bases, with 12 bases between. The CDR3 has 12 amino acids. The CDR3 region has the DNA TGTGCCAGCAGCCCGTTAGGGGTTGAGCAGTACTTC. Its protein is CASSPLGVEQYF. Based on the CDR3 plus reference TRBV7-2 and TRBJ2-7, the full variable domain is GAGVSQSPSNKVTEKGKDVELRCDPISGHTALYWYRQSLGQGLEFLIYFQGNSAPDKSGLPSDRFSAERTGGSVSTLTIQRTQQEDSAVYLCASSPLGVEQYFGPGTRLTVT.

In its sample, this clonotype was seen many times. The V call is TRBV5-1, the J call TRBJ2-7, with 9 positions matching TRBD1. Germline CDR1 is SGHRS and CDR2 is YFSETQ. Germline trimming cut 2 bases from V and 6 bases from J; bases unmatched to any gene: 9. CDR3 size: 15 residues. CDR3 amino acids: CASSFSGQGVGEQYF. CDR3 bases: TGCGCCAGCAGCTTTTCGGGACAGGGTGTCGGCGAGCAGTACTTC.

This clonotype has ten or more counts. V gene TRBV12-3 or TRBV12-4 combines with J gene TRBJ2-2; D not resolved. This CDR3 is 14 amino acids long. Trimming shortened V by 2 bases and J by 5 bases, and 9 bases separated the two germline ends. The CDR3 bases are TGTGCCAGCAGTTTATTGGCCGGGACCGGGGAGCTGTTTTTT. This sequence encodes CASSLLAGTGELFF.

The chain has TRBV6-5 and TRBJ1-1, with D maybe TRBD1 (6 bases). The CDR3 length is 15 residues. Trimming left V 2 bases short and J 1 base short, with 11 bases between. Per the germline V gene, CDR1 is MNHEY and CDR2 is SVGAGI. The CDR3 coding sequence is TGTGCCAGCAGTTACCGTGGACAGACGAACACTGAAGCTTTCTTT. It yields the protein CASSYRGQTNTEAFF.

This clonotype showed up many times. V usage is TRBV5-1 and J usage is TRBJ1-2, with a tentative D call TRBD1 (6 bases). The V and J ends lost 0 bases and 8 bases respectively, with 14 bases between them. CDR3 length: 14 amino acids. The germline V gene has CDR1 SGHRS and CDR2 YFSETQ. DNA for the CDR3: TGCGCCAGCAGCTTGGAGAAAACGACAGGAGGCTACACCTTC. Translated: CASSLEKTTGGYTF.

This clonotype has at least ten counts. This chain links TRBV6-6 with TRBJ1-1; perhaps TRBD1 as D (5 bases). The V and J ends lost 6 bases and 4 bases respectively, with 18 bases between them. This CDR3 has 15 residues. Germline V lookup: CDR1 MNHNY, CDR2 SVGAGI (reference sequence). CDR3 sequence (DNA): TGTGCCAGCAGCCCTTCTTCAGGGTGGTTCACTGAAGCTTTCTTT. Translation: CASSPSSGWFTEAFF.

The chain carries TRBV6-6 and TRBJ1-1; 7 nucleotides agree with TRBD1. The CDR3 is 12 amino acids. Germline values: CDR1 MNHNY, CDR2 SVGAGI (reference sequence). V dropped 11 bases and J dropped 1; count of bases not matched to a gene: 4. CDR3: CAGRTGNTEAFF. CDR3 DNA sequence: TGTGCCGGAAGGACAGGGAACACTGAAGCTTTCTTT.

At least ten counts were recorded for this clonotype. The rearrangement uses TRBV7-2 and TRBJ1-3, with D hard to call. The V end was cut by 6 bases, the J end by 0 bases, with 9 bases between. Germline assignment: CDR1 SGHTA and CDR2 FQGNSA. This CDR3 spans 14 amino acids. The CDR3 is CASRDGTSGNTIYF. In DNA, the CDR3 is TGTGCCAGCAGGGATGGAACCTCTGGAAACACCATATATTTT.

This clonotype came up many times. This chain connects TRBV5-1 to TRBJ1-1; tentative D call: TRBD1 (5 bases). Per the germline V gene, CDR1 is SGHRS and CDR2 is YFSETQ. This CDR3 region has 16 residues. Trimming took 4 bases from V and 0 from J, leaving 16 bases between them. The DNA of the CDR3 is TGCGCCAGCAGCCGGCGGGTTGGGGGAATGAACACTGAAGCTTTCTTT. Translation: CASSRRVGGMNTEAFF.

This clonotype was picked up many times. The chain couples TRBV20-1 to TRBJ1-2; D uncertain. This CDR3 is built from 12 residues. Trimming left V 6 bases short and J 5 bases short, with 13 bases between. The germline V gene has CDR1 DFQATT and CDR2 SNEGSKA (reference sequence). CDR3 sequence reads: CSARNMEYGYTF. In DNA, the CDR3 is TGCAGTGCGCGTAACATGGAGTATGGCTACACCTTC.

Written as DNA, the CDR3 is TGTGCCAGTAGTATGGAGAGCCCGGGCACAGATACGCAGTATTTT. This gives the protein CASSMESPGTDTQYF. The rearrangement joins TRBV19 to TRBJ2-3; no clear D gene. The CDR3 extends over 15 amino acids. The germline gives CDR1 LNHDA, CDR2 SQIVND (reference sequence). The V end lost 3 bases, the J end lost 1 base, and 11 bases lay between the germline ends.

The genes are TRBV9 and TRBJ1-1; D not certain. The length of the CDR3 is 14 residues. Trimming removed 1 base from V and 1 base from J, with 8 bases in between. Germline-derived CDR1 and CDR2 are SGDLS and YYNGEE. The CDR3 nucleotides read TGTGCCAGCAGCGTACGGACGGAGAACACTGAAGCTTTCTTT. Translated, it gives CASSVRTENTEAFF.

On this clonotype: The CDR3 does not close with the conserved phenylalanine or tryptophan, likely indicating a read error. The chain recombines TRBV15 with TRBJ2-2, with D perhaps TRBD1 (5 bases). Germline CDR1 is LNHNV and CDR2 is YYDKDF (reference sequence). This CDR3 region has 15 residues. V was shortened by 5 bases and J by 6 bases, with 16 bases between the two germline ends. CDR3 DNA: TGTGCCACCAGCCCCTGCCCCGCAGGGTCCGGGGAGCTGTTTTTA. Its translation is CATSPCPAGSGELFL.

Worth noting for this clonotype: The junction shows a germline mismatch at one end, possibly a read error. This rearrangement joins TRBV7-9 to TRBJ2-1; no firm D call. CDR1 and CDR2 (germline): SEHNR, FQNEAQ (reference sequence). The CDR3 totals 13 residues. In DNA, the CDR3 is TGTGCCAACAGCCGCCGACCCAGTCCTGAGCAGTTCTTT. It codes for CANSRRPSPEQFF.

On this clonotype itself: This sequence may be a read error, since a much larger clone differs from it by one base. This chain links TRBV11-3 with TRBJ2-1; 7 bases fit TRBD2. Germline V lookup: CDR1 SGHNT, CDR2 YENEEA. With V trimmed by 5 bases and J by 5 bases, 9 bases remained unmatched. This CDR3 spans 15 amino acids. In DNA, the CDR3 is TGTGCCAGCAGCCGGGGACTACGGCAGGACAATGAGCAGTTCTTC. Amino acids: CASSRGLRQDNEQFF. The full variable domain, with the rest looked up from reference TRBV11-3 and TRBJ2-1, is EAGVVQSPRYKIIEKKQPVAFWCNPISGHNTLYWYLQNLGQGPELLIRYENEEAVDDSQLPKDRFSAERLKGVDSTLKIQPAELGDSAVYLCASSRGLRQDNEQFFGPGTRLTVL.

This clonotype was found many times. The V and J genes are TRBV6-6 and TRBJ2-6; 7 nucleotides align to TRBD1. The CDR3 spans 16 residues. Germline CDR1 and CDR2: MNHNY and SVGAGI (reference sequence). Unmatched junction bases numbered 5, after V lost 4 bases and J lost 2 bases. For the CDR3, the DNA is TGTGCCAGCAGTTCCCCGACAGGGACTGGGGCCAACGTCCTGACTTTC. Translated: CASSSPTGTGANVLTF.

The table lists this clonotype with many counts. The chain joins TRBV5-1 to TRBJ1-2; 12 bases agree with TRBD1. With V trimmed by 0 bases and J by 4 bases, 7 bases remained unmatched. This CDR3 comprises 17 residues. Germline values: CDR1 SGHRS, CDR2 YFSETQ. CDR3 residues: CASSLEGTGGAGYGYTF. The CDR3 bases are TGCGCCAGCAGCTTGGAAGGGACAGGGGGCGCGGGCTATGGCTACACCTTC.

Only a few counts were recorded for this clonotype. V gene TRBV6-2 or TRBV6-3 combines with J gene TRBJ1-5; 8 bases line up with TRBD1. Germline V gene sequence: CDR1 MNHEY, CDR2 SVGEGT. Germline trimming cut 8 bases from V and 7 bases from J; bases unmatched to any gene: 7. The CDR3 is 13 amino acids. CDR3 bases: TGTGCCAGCCAAGACAGGGGAGGCCAGCCCCAGCATTTT. Its protein product is CASQDRGGQPQHF.

The gene calls are TRBV29-1 and TRBJ2-1; possible D gene TRBD1, 5 bases. This CDR3 contains 12 residues. CDR1 SQVTM and CDR2 ANQGSEA come from the germline V gene. V shed 0 bases and J shed 9 bases, with 9 bases lying between them. CDR3 in amino acids: CSVEDLQGEQFF. The CDR3 nucleotides read TGCAGCGTTGAAGATCTGCAGGGTGAGCAGTTCTTC.

This clonotype showed up many times. This chain joins TRBV6-6 and TRBJ2-2; D is undetermined. V was trimmed by 0 bases and J by 0 bases, leaving 11 bases between them. From germline, CDR1 is MNHNY and CDR2 SVGAGI (reference sequence). The CDR3 sequence is 17 residues long. The chain's CDR3 is CASSYSLQKANTGELFF. CDR3 DNA: TGTGCCAGCAGTTACTCGTTACAAAAAGCGAACACCGGGGAGCTGTTTTTT.

This clonotype was recorded many times. The chain carries TRBV20-1 and TRBJ1-5; D is unclear. With 0 bases removed from V and 0 bases from J, the gap between germline ends came to 12 bases. The CDR3 extends over 16 amino acids. Germline V lookup: CDR1 DFQATT, CDR2 SNEGSKA (reference sequence). The CDR3 sequence: CSARDRRTTSNQPQHF. CDR3 sequence (DNA): TGCAGTGCTAGAGATAGGCGGACTACTAGCAATCAGCCCCAGCATTTT.

This clonotype was seen ten or more times. The J gene is TRBJ2-7, the V gene TRBV21-1. TRBV21-1 is classified as a pseudogene. The CDR3 runs to 14 residues. The DNA for the CDR3 is TGTGCCAGCAGCAAAGCCAAGGATTCCTACGAGCAGTACTTC. This sequence encodes CASSKAKDSYEQYF.